This T cell receptor beta chain was captured by sequencing in a study of shared clonotypes between healthy human individuals. Trimming pared 0 bases from V and 5 bases from J, leaving 5 bases between. This CDR3 comprises 13 residues. Germline V gene data show CDR1 as KGHSY and CDR2 as FQNENV. CD8 cells regarded as naive lacked CD45RO, were positively chosen for CCR7, and omitted terminally differentiated effector memory CD45RA+ cells. Data came from immunoSEQ multiplex PCR; TCRdb stores just in-frame clones and leaves some out. The table lists hundreds of thousands of clones, 96% of them singletons. V and J are TRBV16 and TRBJ1-5; D is unclear. The receptor's source is a man in his thirties or forties in good health. Sequences were obtained from naive CD8+ T cells sorted from blood. The CDR3 spells CASSQSGDQPQHF. The CDR3 DNA follows: TGTGCCAGCAGCCAATCTGGGGATCAGCCCCAGCATTTT. The variable domain in full, with the rest retrieved from reference TRBV16 and TRBJ1-5, is GEEVAQTPKHLVRGEGQKAKLYCAPIKGHSYVFWYQQVLKNEFKFLISFQNENVFDETGMPKERFSAKCLPNSPCSLEIQATKLEDSAVYFCASSQSGDQPQHFGDGTRLSIL.